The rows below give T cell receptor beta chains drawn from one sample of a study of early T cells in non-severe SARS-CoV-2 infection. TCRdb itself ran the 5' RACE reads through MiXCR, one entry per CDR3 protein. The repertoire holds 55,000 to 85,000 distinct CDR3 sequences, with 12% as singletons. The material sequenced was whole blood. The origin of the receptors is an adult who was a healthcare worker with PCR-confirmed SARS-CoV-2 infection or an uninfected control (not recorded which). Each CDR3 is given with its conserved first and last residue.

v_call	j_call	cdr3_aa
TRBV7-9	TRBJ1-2	CASSLDGQGPSGYGYTF
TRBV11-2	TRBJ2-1	CASSTPRAGGRNEQFF
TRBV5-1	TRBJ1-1	CASSLPTGGYTEAFF
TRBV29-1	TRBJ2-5	CSVERTGQETQYF
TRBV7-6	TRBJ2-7	CARTHGEQYF
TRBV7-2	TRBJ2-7	CASTLHAGGSYEQYF
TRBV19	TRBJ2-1	CASSIGAVNEQFF
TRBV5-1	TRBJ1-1	CASSAGPEAFF
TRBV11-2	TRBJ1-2	CASSREGLYGYTF
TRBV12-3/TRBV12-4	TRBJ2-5	CASSLYGGLQETQYF
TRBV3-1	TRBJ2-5	CASSAQLAGVGETQYF
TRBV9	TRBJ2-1	CASSVSGTPYNEQFF
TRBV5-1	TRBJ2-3	CASSLLAGASTDTQYF
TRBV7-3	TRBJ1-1	CASSPTSSGDSIAFF
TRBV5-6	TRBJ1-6	CASSLERMSSPLHF
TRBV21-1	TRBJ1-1	CASSREGRTEAFF
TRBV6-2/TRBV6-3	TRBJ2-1	CASSRTSGLNEQFF
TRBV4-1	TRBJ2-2	CASSPTSGRKTGELFF
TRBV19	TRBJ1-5	CASSRRWQSNQPQHF
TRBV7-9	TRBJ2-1	CASSLGGALSYNEQFF
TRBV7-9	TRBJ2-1	CASRPGTSRTNNEQFF
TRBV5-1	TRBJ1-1	CASGRDRVSEAFF
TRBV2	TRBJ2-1	CASSVTAGRYNEQFF
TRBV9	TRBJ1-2	CASSVSDYGYTF
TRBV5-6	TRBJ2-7	CASSFRQGVSYEQYF
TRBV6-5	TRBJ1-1	CASSYSGVRMNTEAFF
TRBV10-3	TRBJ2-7	CAISERGGQGTYEQYF
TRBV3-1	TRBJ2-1	CASSQDKLAGSDEQFF
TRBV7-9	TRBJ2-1	CASSSLGVGGDEQFF
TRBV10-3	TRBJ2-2	CAISPDGANTGELFF
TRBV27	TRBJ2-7	CASSPGRVAEQYF
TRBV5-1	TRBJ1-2	CASSLAGASYGYTF
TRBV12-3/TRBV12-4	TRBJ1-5	CASSHQSQPQHF
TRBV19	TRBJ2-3	CASSIGRGRFPDTQYF
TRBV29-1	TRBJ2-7	CSVDDLAGDEQYF
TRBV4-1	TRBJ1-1	CASSPYRGFNPEAFF
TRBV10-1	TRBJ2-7	CASSETSSYEQYF
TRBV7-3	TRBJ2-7	CASSLTGGVPYEQYF
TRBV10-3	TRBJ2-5	CAISESAGEETQYF
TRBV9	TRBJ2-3	CASSPSGGGALNTQYF
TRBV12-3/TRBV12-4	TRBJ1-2	CASRPAGGGYGYTF
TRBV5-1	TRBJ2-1	CASSFSRRSVNEQFF
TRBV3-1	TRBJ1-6	CASTAAGGVSPLHF
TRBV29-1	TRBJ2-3	CSVAPDRVKTDTQYF
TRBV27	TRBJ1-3	CASSSSGTGEIF
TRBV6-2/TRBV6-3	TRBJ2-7	CASTKRGGFGEQYF
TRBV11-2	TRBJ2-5	CASSINTGTQETQYF
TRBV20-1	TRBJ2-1	CSARTTQGPNNEQFF
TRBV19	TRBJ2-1	CASNSLSFNEQFF
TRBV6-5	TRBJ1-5	CASSRGTGGNQPQHF
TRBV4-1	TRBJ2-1	CASSQAGINEQFF
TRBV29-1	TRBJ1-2	CSVERTPGHSYGYTF
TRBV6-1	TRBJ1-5	CASSERGTGRGQPQHF
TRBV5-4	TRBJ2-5	CASSSILDRQETQYF
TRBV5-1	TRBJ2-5	CASSLAEGETQYF